A selection of T cell receptor beta chains follows, all from one sample in a study of cytomegalovirus exposure and HLA in healthy donors. Sequenced by immunoSEQ multiplex PCR; TCRdb stores in-frame clones only, minus some. This sample has fewer than 150,000 clones, with around 80% found just once. Sequencing was done on a sample of PBMCs. These receptors all stem from a man between 35 and 55 years old in good health and CMV-seropositive. Each CDR3 is given with its conserved first and last residue. The D gene is left open where the match is weak. Expanded clones get a size class; other rows say once, few or many, or leave the size out.

d_call: TRBD2
clone_size: NA
cdr3_length: 16
v_call: TRBV5-1
j_call: TRBJ2-2
cdr3_aa: CASRSLAGTNTGELFF
cdr3_nt: TGCGCCAGCAGGTCACTAGCGGGGACGAACACCGGGGAGCTGTTTTTT

d_call: NA
clone_size: NA
cdr3_length: 14
v_call: TRBV4-1
j_call: TRBJ1-1
cdr3_aa: CASSHRQPNTEAFF
cdr3_nt: TGCGCCAGCAGCCACAGACAGCCCAACACTGAAGCTTTCTTT

d_call: NA
clone_size: NA
cdr3_length: 14
v_call: TRBV6-1
j_call: TRBJ2-7
cdr3_aa: CAAQSAEASGEQYF
cdr3_nt: TGTGCCGCCCAAAGCGCAGAGGCCTCGGGGGAGCAGTACTTC

d_call: TRBD1
clone_size: few
cdr3_length: 15
v_call: TRBV6-5
j_call: TRBJ1-5
cdr3_aa: CASSLGQDGNQPQHF
cdr3_nt: TGTGCCAGCAGTCTCGGACAGGACGGCAATCAGCCCCAGCATTTT

d_call: NA
clone_size: few
cdr3_length: 13
v_call: TRBV6-5
j_call: TRBJ1-2
cdr3_aa: CASRSGQFYGYTF
cdr3_nt: TGTGCCAGCAGATCCGGACAGTTCTATGGCTACACCTTC

d_call: TRBD2
clone_size: NA
cdr3_length: 14
v_call: TRBV25-1
j_call: TRBJ2-5
cdr3_aa: CASSDPGGVKTQYF
cdr3_nt: TGTGCCAGCAGTGATCCCGGGGGGGTAAAGACCCAGTACTTC

d_call: TRBD2
clone_size: NA
cdr3_length: 19
v_call: TRBV4-1
j_call: TRBJ2-1
cdr3_aa: CASSRHRNSVLAGENEQFF
cdr3_nt: TGCGCCAGCAGCCGCCACAGGAATTCGGTGCTAGCGGGAGAGAATGAGCAGTTCTTC

d_call: TRBD2
clone_size: NA
cdr3_length: 14
v_call: TRBV6-4
j_call: TRBJ2-3
cdr3_aa: CASSDAGGPDTQYF
cdr3_nt: TGTGCCAGCAGTGACGCGGGAGGGCCAGATACGCAGTATTTT

d_call: NA
clone_size: once
cdr3_length: 15
v_call: TRBV6-5
j_call: TRBJ2-7
cdr3_aa: CASRFGQLSSYEQYF
cdr3_nt: TGTGCCAGCAGGTTCGGACAGCTGAGCTCCTACGAGCAGTACTTC

d_call: TRBD1
clone_size: NA
cdr3_length: 14
v_call: TRBV19
j_call: TRBJ1-2
cdr3_aa: CASSTIDRDLGYTF
cdr3_nt: TGTGCCAGTAGCACTATCGACAGGGATCTTGGCTACACCTTC

d_call: NA
clone_size: NA
cdr3_length: 14
v_call: TRBV7-9
j_call: TRBJ2-7
cdr3_aa: CASSLGEGGYEQYF
cdr3_nt: TGTGCCAGCAGCTTAGGGGAGGGGGGCTACGAGCAGTACTTC

d_call: TRBD2
clone_size: NA
cdr3_length: 15
v_call: TRBV7-8
j_call: TRBJ2-7
cdr3_aa: CASSLAAGGIYEQYF
cdr3_nt: TGTGCCAGCAGCTTAGCCGCGGGAGGAATTTACGAGCAGTACTTC

d_call: TRBD2
clone_size: NA
cdr3_length: 20
v_call: TRBV5-3
j_call: TRBJ2-1
cdr3_aa: CARSQFPGLASPCSYNEQFF
cdr3_nt: TGTGCCAGAAGCCAATTTCCGGGACTAGCGAGTCCGTGCTCCTACAATGAGCAGTTCTTC

d_call: TRBD1
clone_size: few
cdr3_length: 15
v_call: TRBV5-1
j_call: TRBJ1-5
cdr3_aa: CASSLQTGGGQPQHF
cdr3_nt: TGCGCCAGCAGCTTGCAAACAGGGGGCGGTCAGCCCCAGCATTTT

d_call: TRBD1
clone_size: NA
cdr3_length: 15
v_call: TRBV7-3
j_call: TRBJ2-7
cdr3_aa: CASSFSGQGSYEQYF
cdr3_nt: TGTGCCAGCAGCTTTAGCGGACAGGGGTCCTACGAGCAGTACTTC

d_call: NA
clone_size: NA
cdr3_length: 14
v_call: TRBV19
j_call: TRBJ1-2
cdr3_aa: CASSIEMGRYGYTF
cdr3_nt: TGTGCCAGTAGTATAGAGATGGGGCGTTATGGCTACACCTTC

d_call: TRBD1
clone_size: NA
cdr3_length: 15
v_call: TRBV5-1
j_call: TRBJ1-2
cdr3_aa: CASSLDRGVVYGYTF
cdr3_nt: TGCGCCAGCAGCTTGGACAGGGGTGTGGTCTATGGCTACACCTTC

d_call: NA
clone_size: NA
cdr3_length: 14
v_call: TRBV19
j_call: TRBJ2-2
cdr3_aa: CASSLQRHTGELFF
cdr3_nt: TGTGCCAGTAGTCTCCAGCGGCACACCGGGGAGCTGTTTTTT

d_call: NA
clone_size: NA
cdr3_length: 15
v_call: TRBV5-6
j_call: TRBJ1-4
cdr3_aa: CASSPSGREIEKLFF
cdr3_nt: TGTGCCAGCAGCCCGTCTGGGAGAGAAATTGAAAAACTGTTTTTT

d_call: TRBD1
clone_size: NA
cdr3_length: 15
v_call: TRBV11-2
j_call: TRBJ2-5
cdr3_aa: CASSMGTGDAETQYF
cdr3_nt: TGTGCCAGCAGCATGGGGACAGGGGATGCGGAGACCCAGTACTTC

d_call: NA
clone_size: NA
cdr3_length: 14
v_call: TRBV12-5
j_call: TRBJ2-7
cdr3_aa: CASGSDKSEYEQYF
cdr3_nt: TGTGCTAGTGGTTCGGACAAGTCTGAATACGAGCAGTACTTC

d_call: TRBD2
clone_size: few
cdr3_length: 14
v_call: TRBV27
j_call: TRBJ2-7
cdr3_aa: CASSFASGNYEQYF
cdr3_nt: TGTGCCAGCAGTTTTGCTAGCGGGAACTACGAGCAGTACTTC

d_call: TRBD1
clone_size: NA
cdr3_length: 14
v_call: TRBV7-3
j_call: TRBJ1-4
cdr3_aa: CASSLQGGGEKLFF
cdr3_nt: TGTGCCAGCAGCTTACAGGGGGGAGGCGAAAAACTGTTTTTT

d_call: TRBD1
clone_size: NA
cdr3_length: 16
v_call: TRBV5-1
j_call: TRBJ2-1
cdr3_aa: CASSLSTGGANNEQFF
cdr3_nt: TGCGCCAGCAGCTTGTCCACAGGGGGCGCGAACAATGAGCAGTTCTTC

d_call: TRBD1
clone_size: NA
cdr3_length: 15
v_call: TRBV4-2
j_call: TRBJ2-1
cdr3_aa: CASSLGQGTYNEQFF
cdr3_nt: TGTGCCAGCAGCCTTGGACAGGGCACCTACAATGAGCAGTTCTTC

d_call: NA
clone_size: NA
cdr3_length: 14
v_call: TRBV28
j_call: TRBJ2-1
cdr3_aa: CASSLVGAFNEQFF
cdr3_nt: TGTGCCAGCAGCCTAGTGGGAGCATTCAATGAGCAGTTCTTC

d_call: NA
clone_size: NA
cdr3_length: 12
v_call: TRBV28
j_call: TRBJ1-1
cdr3_aa: CASSPLSTEAFF
cdr3_nt: TGTGCCAGCAGTCCGCTGAGCACTGAAGCTTTCTTT

d_call: NA
clone_size: NA
cdr3_length: 14
v_call: TRBV19
j_call: TRBJ2-2
cdr3_aa: CASSIVANTGELFF
cdr3_nt: TGTGCCAGTAGTATAGTAGCGAACACCGGGGAGCTGTTTTTT

d_call: TRBD1
clone_size: NA
cdr3_length: 13
v_call: TRBV11-2
j_call: TRBJ2-7
cdr3_aa: CASSLGTAYEQYF
cdr3_nt: TGTGCCAGCAGCCTTGGGACAGCCTACGAGCAGTACTTC

d_call: NA
clone_size: NA
cdr3_length: 11
v_call: TRBV6-1
j_call: TRBJ2-7
cdr3_aa: CASTLIREQYF
cdr3_nt: TGTGCCAGCACCCTAATACGCGAGCAGTACTTC

d_call: NA
clone_size: few
cdr3_length: 14
v_call: TRBV7-9
j_call: TRBJ1-5
cdr3_aa: CASSFGTGNQPQHF
cdr3_nt: TGTGCCAGCAGCTTCGGCACAGGCAATCAGCCCCAGCATTTT

d_call: NA
clone_size: NA
cdr3_length: 14
v_call: TRBV7-9
j_call: TRBJ2-1
cdr3_aa: CASSRIEVYNEQFF
cdr3_nt: TGTGCCAGCAGCCGGATCGAGGTCTACAATGAGCAGTTCTTC

d_call: TRBD2
clone_size: NA
cdr3_length: 16
v_call: TRBV15
j_call: TRBJ2-3
cdr3_aa: CATSTPLAGGTDTQYF
cdr3_nt: TGTGCCACCAGCACCCCATTAGCGGGAGGGACAGATACGCAGTATTTT

d_call: NA
clone_size: NA
cdr3_length: 13
v_call: TRBV10-3
j_call: TRBJ2-3
cdr3_aa: CAAEGTSTDTQYF
cdr3_nt: TGTGCCGCCGAGGGGACTAGCACAGATACGCAGTATTTT

d_call: TRBD2
clone_size: few
cdr3_length: 17
v_call: TRBV4-2
j_call: TRBJ2-5
cdr3_aa: CASSQGIAGEFPETQYF
cdr3_nt: TGTGCCAGCAGCCAAGGTATAGCGGGAGAATTTCCAGAGACCCAGTACTTC

d_call: NA
clone_size: NA
cdr3_length: 16
v_call: TRBV7-7
j_call: TRBJ2-5
cdr3_aa: CASGLGGQPEVETQYF
cdr3_nt: TGTGCTAGCGGACTGGGCGGACAGCCGGAAGTCGAGACCCAGTACTTC

d_call: TRBD1
clone_size: NA
cdr3_length: 17
v_call: TRBV19
j_call: TRBJ2-1
cdr3_aa: CASSMGTGKFLYNEQFF
cdr3_nt: TGTGCCAGTAGTATGGGGACAGGGAAGTTTTTGTACAATGAGCAGTTCTTC

d_call: TRBD1
clone_size: NA
cdr3_length: 16
v_call: TRBV18
j_call: TRBJ1-4
cdr3_aa: CASSADRVLTNEKLFF
cdr3_nt: TGTGCCAGCTCCGCGGACAGGGTGTTGACTAATGAAAAACTGTTTTTT

d_call: TRBD2
clone_size: NA
cdr3_length: 16
v_call: TRBV5-4
j_call: TRBJ2-7
cdr3_aa: CASSPGVLAGPYEQYF
cdr3_nt: TGTGCCAGCAGCCCCGGAGTACTAGCGGGACCTTACGAGCAGTACTTC

d_call: NA
clone_size: NA
cdr3_length: 12
v_call: TRBV30
j_call: TRBJ2-1
cdr3_aa: CAWKWQYNEQFF
cdr3_nt: TGTGCCTGGAAATGGCAGTACAATGAGCAGTTCTTC

d_call: NA
clone_size: once
cdr3_length: 13
v_call: TRBV4-1
j_call: TRBJ2-7
cdr3_aa: CASSQQGSYEQYF
cdr3_nt: TGCGCCAGCAGCCAACAGGGATCCTACGAGCAGTACTTC

d_call: TRBD1
clone_size: NA
cdr3_length: 14
v_call: TRBV27
j_call: TRBJ1-5
cdr3_aa: CASREQGGNQPQHF
cdr3_nt: TGTGCCAGCAGGGAACAGGGGGGCAATCAGCCCCAGCATTTT

d_call: NA
clone_size: NA
cdr3_length: 13
v_call: TRBV7-6
j_call: TRBJ1-4
cdr3_aa: CASGLRQAEKLFF
cdr3_nt: TGTGCCAGCGGTCTTCGACAGGCCGAAAAACTGTTTTTT

d_call: NA
clone_size: once
cdr3_length: 16
v_call: TRBV25-1
j_call: TRBJ1-1
cdr3_aa: CASSEVGLGKNTEAFF
cdr3_nt: TGTGCCAGCAGTGAAGTGGGTTTGGGCAAGAACACTGAAGCTTTCTTT

d_call: NA
clone_size: NA
cdr3_length: 15
v_call: TRBV5-6
j_call: TRBJ2-1
cdr3_aa: CASSLVEARRDEQFF
cdr3_nt: TGTGCCAGCAGCTTGGTCGAGGCACGGAGGGATGAGCAGTTCTTC

d_call: NA
clone_size: NA
cdr3_length: 14
v_call: TRBV21-1
j_call: TRBJ2-7
cdr3_aa: CASSKERGGYEQYF
cdr3_nt: TGTGCCAGCAGCAAAGAAAGGGGAGGCTACGAGCAGTACTTC

d_call: NA
clone_size: few
cdr3_length: 14
v_call: TRBV6-1
j_call: TRBJ1-1
cdr3_aa: CASRSRTVNTEAFF
cdr3_nt: TGTGCCAGCAGGAGCCGGACAGTGAACACTGAAGCTTTCTTT

d_call: NA
clone_size: NA
cdr3_length: 15
v_call: TRBV18
j_call: TRBJ1-1
cdr3_aa: CASSPSGFLYTEAFF
cdr3_nt: TGTGCCAGCTCACCGTCGGGGTTTTTGTACACTGAAGCTTTCTTT

d_call: NA
clone_size: NA
cdr3_length: 14
v_call: TRBV6-4
j_call: TRBJ1-1
cdr3_aa: CASSDSRSGTEAFF
cdr3_nt: TGTGCCAGCAGTGACTCGAGGTCGGGGACTGAAGCTTTCTTT

d_call: TRBD2
clone_size: NA
cdr3_length: 16
v_call: TRBV19
j_call: TRBJ2-1
cdr3_aa: CASSSGRVVIYNEQFF
cdr3_nt: TGTGCCAGTAGTAGCGGGAGGGTAGTGATCTACAATGAGCAGTTCTTC

d_call: NA
clone_size: few
cdr3_length: 13
v_call: TRBV5-5
j_call: TRBJ2-3
cdr3_aa: CASSFTGADTQYF
cdr3_nt: TGTGCCAGCAGCTTTACTGGTGCAGATACGCAGTATTTT

d_call: NA
clone_size: few
cdr3_length: 15
v_call: TRBV7-3
j_call: TRBJ1-6
cdr3_aa: CASSLNSGSNSPLHF
cdr3_nt: TGTGCCAGCAGCCTGAACAGTGGCAGTAATTCACCCCTCCACTTT

d_call: NA
clone_size: NA
cdr3_length: 14
v_call: TRBV18
j_call: TRBJ1-2
cdr3_aa: CASSPPLAGYGYTF
cdr3_nt: TGTGCCAGTTCACCACCGTTGGCAGGCTATGGCTACACCTTC

d_call: TRBD2
clone_size: NA
cdr3_length: 14
v_call: TRBV25-1
j_call: TRBJ2-5
cdr3_aa: CASSYGGGRETQYF
cdr3_nt: TGTGCCAGCAGTTACGGGGGAGGGCGAGAGACCCAGTACTTC

d_call: TRBD2
clone_size: NA
cdr3_length: 15
v_call: TRBV14
j_call: TRBJ2-1
cdr3_aa: CASSQGVAGHNEQFF
cdr3_nt: TGTGCCAGCAGCCAAGGTGTAGCGGGCCACAATGAGCAGTTCTTC

d_call: NA
clone_size: NA
cdr3_length: 14
v_call: TRBV6-5
j_call: TRBJ1-2
cdr3_aa: CASSQGGAHYGYTF
cdr3_nt: TGTGCCAGCAGCCAAGGGGGGGCTCACTATGGCTACACCTTC

d_call: NA
clone_size: NA
cdr3_length: 15
v_call: TRBV7-3
j_call: TRBJ2-3
cdr3_aa: CASSLNGQSGDTQYF
cdr3_nt: TGTGCCAGCAGCTTAAACGGCCAGAGCGGAGATACGCAGTATTTT

d_call: NA
clone_size: NA
cdr3_length: 15
v_call: TRBV5-4
j_call: TRBJ2-7
cdr3_aa: CASSLGIIDSYEQYF
cdr3_nt: TGTGCCAGCAGCTTGGGTATTATAGACTCCTACGAGCAGTACTTC

d_call: NA
clone_size: NA
cdr3_length: 14
v_call: TRBV6-5
j_call: TRBJ1-2
cdr3_aa: CASRGPGVNYGYTF
cdr3_nt: TGTGCCAGCAGGGGGCCGGGAGTTAACTATGGCTACACCTTC